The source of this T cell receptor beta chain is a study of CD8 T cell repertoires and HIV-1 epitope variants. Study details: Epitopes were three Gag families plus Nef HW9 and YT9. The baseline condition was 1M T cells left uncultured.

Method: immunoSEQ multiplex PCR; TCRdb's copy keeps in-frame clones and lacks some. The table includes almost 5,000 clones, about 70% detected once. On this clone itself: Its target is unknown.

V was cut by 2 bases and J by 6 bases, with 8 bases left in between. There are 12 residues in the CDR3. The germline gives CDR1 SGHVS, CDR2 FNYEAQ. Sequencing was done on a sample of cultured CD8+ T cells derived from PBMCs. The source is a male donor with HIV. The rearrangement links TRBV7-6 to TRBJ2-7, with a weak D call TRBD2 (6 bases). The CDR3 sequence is CASSLRAGEQYF. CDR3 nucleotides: TGTGCCAGCAGCTTACGAGCGGGCGAGCAGTACTTC.